A selection of T cell receptor beta chains follows, all from one sample in a study of cytomegalovirus exposure and HLA in healthy donors. Data came from immunoSEQ multiplex PCR; TCRdb stores just in-frame clones and leaves some out. The sample lists roughly 200,000 clones, about four fifths seen once, with around 1.6% in the top ten. The sample was PBMCs. All receptors come from a man in his forties in good health and CMV-seropositive. Both conserved end residues are part of each CDR3.

v_call cdr3_aa
TRBV9 CASSVGTDNQPQHF